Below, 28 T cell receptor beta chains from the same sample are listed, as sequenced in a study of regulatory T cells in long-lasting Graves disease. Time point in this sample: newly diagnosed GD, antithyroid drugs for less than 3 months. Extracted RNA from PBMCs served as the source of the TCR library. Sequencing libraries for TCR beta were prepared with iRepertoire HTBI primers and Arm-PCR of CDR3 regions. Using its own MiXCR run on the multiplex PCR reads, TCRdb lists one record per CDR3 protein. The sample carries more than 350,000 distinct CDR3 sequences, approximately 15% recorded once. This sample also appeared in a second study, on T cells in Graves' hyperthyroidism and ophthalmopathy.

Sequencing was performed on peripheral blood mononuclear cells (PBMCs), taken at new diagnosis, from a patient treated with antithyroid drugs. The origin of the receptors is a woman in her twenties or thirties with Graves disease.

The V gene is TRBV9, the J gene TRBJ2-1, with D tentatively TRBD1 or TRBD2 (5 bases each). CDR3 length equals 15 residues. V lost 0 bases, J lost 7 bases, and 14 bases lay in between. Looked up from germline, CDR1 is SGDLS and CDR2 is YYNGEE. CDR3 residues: CASSVGGADSNEQFF. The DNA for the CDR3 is TGTGCCAGCAGCGTAGGAGGGGCAGATTCGAATGAGCAGTTCTTC. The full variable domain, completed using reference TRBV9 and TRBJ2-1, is DSGVTQTPKHLITATGQRVTLRCSPRSGDLSVYWYQQSLDQGLQFLIQYYNGEERAKGNILERFSAQQFPDLHSELNLSSLELGDSALYFCASSVGGADSNEQFFGPGTRLTVL.

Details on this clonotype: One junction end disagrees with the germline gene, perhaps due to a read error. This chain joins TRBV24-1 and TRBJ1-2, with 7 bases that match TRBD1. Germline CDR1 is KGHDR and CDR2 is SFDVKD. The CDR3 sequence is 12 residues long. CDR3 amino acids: CATSNYGDRRFF. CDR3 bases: TGTGCCACCAGCAACTACGGGGACAGACGCTTCTTC.

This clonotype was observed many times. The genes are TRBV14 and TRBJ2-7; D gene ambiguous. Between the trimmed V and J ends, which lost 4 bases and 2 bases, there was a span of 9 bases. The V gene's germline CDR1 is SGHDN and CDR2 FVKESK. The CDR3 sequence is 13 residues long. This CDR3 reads CASSPSGPYEQYF. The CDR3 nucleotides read TGTGCCAGCAGCCCCTCGGGCCCCTACGAGCAGTACTTC. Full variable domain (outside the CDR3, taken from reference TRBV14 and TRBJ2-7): EAGVTQFPSHSVIEKGQTVTLRCDPISGHDNLYWYRRVMGKEIKFLLHFVKESKQDESGMPNNRFLAERTGGTYSTLKVQPAELEDSGVYFCASSPSGPYEQYFGPGTRLTVT.

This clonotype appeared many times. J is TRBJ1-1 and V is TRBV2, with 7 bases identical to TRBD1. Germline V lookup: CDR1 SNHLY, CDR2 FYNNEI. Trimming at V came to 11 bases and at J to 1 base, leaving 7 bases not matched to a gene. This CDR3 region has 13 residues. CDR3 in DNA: TGTGCCGGCCAACAGGGGCCGAACACTGAAGCTTTCTTT. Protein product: CAGQQGPNTEAFF.

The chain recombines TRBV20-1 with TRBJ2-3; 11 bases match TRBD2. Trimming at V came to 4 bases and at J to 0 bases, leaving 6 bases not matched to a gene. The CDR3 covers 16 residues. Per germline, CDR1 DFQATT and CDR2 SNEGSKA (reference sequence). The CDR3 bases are TGCAGTGCTATGGGACTAGCGGCTTATAGCACAGATACGCAGTATTTT. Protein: CSAMGLAAYSTDTQYF.

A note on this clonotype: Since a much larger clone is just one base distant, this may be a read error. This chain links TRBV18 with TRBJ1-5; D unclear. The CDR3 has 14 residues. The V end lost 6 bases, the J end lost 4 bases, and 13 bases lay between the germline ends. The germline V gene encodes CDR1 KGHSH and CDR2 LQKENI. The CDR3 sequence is CASSQVGNNQPQHF. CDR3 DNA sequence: TGTGCCAGCTCTCAAGTAGGGAATAATCAGCCCCAGCATTTT.

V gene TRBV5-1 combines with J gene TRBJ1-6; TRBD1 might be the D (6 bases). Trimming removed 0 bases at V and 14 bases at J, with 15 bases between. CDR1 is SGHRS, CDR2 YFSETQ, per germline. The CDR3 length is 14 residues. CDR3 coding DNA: TGCGCCAGCAGCTTGGACGGGGGGCCAGGGGCCCTCCACTTT. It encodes CASSLDGGPGALHF.

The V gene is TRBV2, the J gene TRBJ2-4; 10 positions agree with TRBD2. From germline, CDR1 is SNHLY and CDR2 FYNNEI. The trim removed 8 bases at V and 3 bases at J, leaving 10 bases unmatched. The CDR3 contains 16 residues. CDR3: CASSSGRASGKNIQYF. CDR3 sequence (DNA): TGTGCCAGCTCCAGCGGGAGGGCCTCGGGCAAAAACATTCAGTACTTC.

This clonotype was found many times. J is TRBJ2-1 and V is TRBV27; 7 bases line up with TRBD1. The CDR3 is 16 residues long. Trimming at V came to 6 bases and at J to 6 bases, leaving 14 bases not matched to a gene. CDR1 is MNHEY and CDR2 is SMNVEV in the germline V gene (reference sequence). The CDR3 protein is CASRDPGDRVGNEQFF. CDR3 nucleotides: TGTGCCAGCAGAGACCCCGGAGACAGGGTCGGCAATGAGCAGTTCTTC.

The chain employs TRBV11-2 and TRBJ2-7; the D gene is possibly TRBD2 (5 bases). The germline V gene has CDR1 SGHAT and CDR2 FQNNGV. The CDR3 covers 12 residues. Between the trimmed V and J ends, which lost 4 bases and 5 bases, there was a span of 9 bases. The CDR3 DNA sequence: TGTGCCAGCAGCTGGTCCGGGGACGAGCAGTACTTC. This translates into CASSWSGDEQYF.

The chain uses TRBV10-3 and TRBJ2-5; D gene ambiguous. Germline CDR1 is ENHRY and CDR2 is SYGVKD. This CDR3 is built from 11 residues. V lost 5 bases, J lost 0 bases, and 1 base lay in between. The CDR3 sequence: CAISNQETQYF. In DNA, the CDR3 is TGTGCCATCAGTAACCAAGAGACCCAGTACTTC.

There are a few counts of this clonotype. In DNA, the CDR3 is TGTGCCAGCAGTTTATCTAACAGGGGACTAATGAACACTGAAGCTTTCTTT. This codes for CASSLSNRGLMNTEAFF. This sequence joins TRBV27 and TRBJ1-1; 7 nucleotides match TRBD1. Germline V gene sequence: CDR1 MNHEY, CDR2 SMNVEV (reference sequence). The CDR3 is made up of 17 amino acids. Trimming cost V 0 bases and J 0 bases; bases outside gene matches: 7.

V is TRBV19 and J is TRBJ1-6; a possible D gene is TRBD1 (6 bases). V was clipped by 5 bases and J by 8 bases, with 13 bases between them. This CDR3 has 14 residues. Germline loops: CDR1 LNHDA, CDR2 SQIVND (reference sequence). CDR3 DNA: TGTGCCAGTAGTTGGGGACAAAGGCATTCACCCCTCCACTTT. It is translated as CASSWGQRHSPLHF.

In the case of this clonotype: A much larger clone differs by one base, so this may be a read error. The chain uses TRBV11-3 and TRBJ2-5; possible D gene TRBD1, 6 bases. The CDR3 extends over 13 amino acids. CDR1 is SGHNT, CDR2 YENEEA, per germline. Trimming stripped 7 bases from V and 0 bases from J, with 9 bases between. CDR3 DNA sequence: TGTGCCAGCACCCGACAGGACCAAGAGACCCAGTACTTC. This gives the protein CASTRQDQETQYF.

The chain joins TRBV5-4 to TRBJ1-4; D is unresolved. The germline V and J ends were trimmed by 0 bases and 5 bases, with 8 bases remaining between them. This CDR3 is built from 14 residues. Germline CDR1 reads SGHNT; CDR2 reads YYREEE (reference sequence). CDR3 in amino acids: CASSLEPLNEKLFF. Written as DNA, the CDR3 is TGTGCCAGCAGCTTGGAGCCGCTAAATGAAAAACTGTTTTTT.

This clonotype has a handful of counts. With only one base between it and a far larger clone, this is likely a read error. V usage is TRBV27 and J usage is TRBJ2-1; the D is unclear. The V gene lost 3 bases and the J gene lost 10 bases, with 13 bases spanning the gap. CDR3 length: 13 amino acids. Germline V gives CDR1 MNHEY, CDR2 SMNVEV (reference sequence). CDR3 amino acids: CASSLDWAYEQFF. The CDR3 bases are TGTGCCAGCAGTTTGGATTGGGCCTACGAGCAGTTCTTC.

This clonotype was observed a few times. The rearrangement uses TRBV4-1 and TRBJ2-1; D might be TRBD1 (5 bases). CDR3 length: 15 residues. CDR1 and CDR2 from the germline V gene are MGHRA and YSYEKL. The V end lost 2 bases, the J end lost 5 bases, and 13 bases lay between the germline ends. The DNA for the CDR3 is TGCGCCAGCAGCCAACCTCTGACAGTGAACAATGAGCAGTTCTTC. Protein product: CASSQPLTVNNEQFF.

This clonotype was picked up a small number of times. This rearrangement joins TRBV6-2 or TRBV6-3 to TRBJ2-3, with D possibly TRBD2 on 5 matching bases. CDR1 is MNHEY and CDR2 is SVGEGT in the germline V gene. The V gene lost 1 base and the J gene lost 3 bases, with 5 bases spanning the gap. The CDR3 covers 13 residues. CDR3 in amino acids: CASSYWRTDTQYF. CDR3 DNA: TGTGCCAGCAGTTACTGGAGGACAGATACGCAGTATTTT.

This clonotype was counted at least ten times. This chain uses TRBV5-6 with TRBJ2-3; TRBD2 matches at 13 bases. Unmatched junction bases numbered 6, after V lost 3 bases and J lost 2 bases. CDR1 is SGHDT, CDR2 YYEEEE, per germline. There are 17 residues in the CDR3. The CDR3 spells CASSSKGLAGPTDTQYF. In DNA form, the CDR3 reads TGTGCCAGCAGCTCAAAGGGACTAGCGGGACCCACAGATACGCAGTATTTT.

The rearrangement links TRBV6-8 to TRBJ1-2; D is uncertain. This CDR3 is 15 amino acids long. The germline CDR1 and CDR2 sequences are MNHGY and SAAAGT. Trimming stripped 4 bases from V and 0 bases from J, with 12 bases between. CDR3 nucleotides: TGTGCCAGCAGTTCCCGGGGTGCACCTAACTATGGCTACACCTTC. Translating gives CASSSRGAPNYGYTF.

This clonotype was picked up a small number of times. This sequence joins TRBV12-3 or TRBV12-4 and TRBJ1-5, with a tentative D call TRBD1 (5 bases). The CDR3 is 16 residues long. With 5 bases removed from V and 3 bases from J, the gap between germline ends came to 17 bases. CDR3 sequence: CASSAGGGLVNQPQHF. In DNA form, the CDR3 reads TGTGCCAGCAGTGCGGGTGGGGGATTGGTCAATCAGCCCCAGCATTTT.

CDR3 region: CASSIRGAPPTDTQYF. In DNA, the CDR3 is TGTGCCAGTAGTATTCGCGGGGCCCCCCCCACAGATACGCAGTATTTT. The J gene is TRBJ2-3, the V gene TRBV19; maybe TRBD2 (6 bases). V lost 3 bases and J lost 2, with 15 bases in between. The CDR3 runs to 16 residues. The germline V gene encodes CDR1 LNHDA and CDR2 SQIVND (reference sequence).

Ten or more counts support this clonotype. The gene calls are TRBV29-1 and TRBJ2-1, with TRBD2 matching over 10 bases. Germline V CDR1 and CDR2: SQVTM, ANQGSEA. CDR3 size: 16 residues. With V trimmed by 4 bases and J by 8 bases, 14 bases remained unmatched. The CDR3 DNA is TGCAGCGTTGCGGAGGTAGCGGGAGGATTTAGGGATGAGCAGTTCTTC. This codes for CSVAEVAGGFRDEQFF.

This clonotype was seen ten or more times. The CDR3 loop is CSALGGDGYTF. Written as DNA, the CDR3 is TGCAGTGCTCTGGGGGGTGATGGCTACACCTTC. This chain uses TRBV20-1 with TRBJ1-2, with D possibly matching TRBD1 (5 bases). The CDR3 runs to 11 residues. The germline gives CDR1 DFQATT, CDR2 SNEGSKA (reference sequence). Trimming left V 5 bases short and J 6 bases short, with 10 bases between.

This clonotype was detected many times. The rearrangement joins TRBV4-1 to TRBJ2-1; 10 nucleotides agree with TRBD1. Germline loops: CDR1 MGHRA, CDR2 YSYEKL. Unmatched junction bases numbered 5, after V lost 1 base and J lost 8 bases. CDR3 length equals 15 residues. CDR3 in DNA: TGCGCCAGCAGCCAAGTGGACAGGGGGTGGGATGAGCAGTTCTTC. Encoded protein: CASSQVDRGWDEQFF.

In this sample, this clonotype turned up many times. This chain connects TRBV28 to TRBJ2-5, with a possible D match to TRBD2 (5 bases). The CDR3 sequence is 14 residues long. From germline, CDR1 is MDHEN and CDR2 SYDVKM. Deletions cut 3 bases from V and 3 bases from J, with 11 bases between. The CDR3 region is CASSFLSGEETQYF. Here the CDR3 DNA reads TGTGCCAGCAGTTTTCTGAGCGGCGAAGAGACCCAGTACTTC.

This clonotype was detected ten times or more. The CDR3 sequence: CASSPPGLAGTGELFF. The DNA for the CDR3 is TGTGCCAGCAGCCCCCCAGGGCTAGCGGGAACCGGGGAGCTGTTTTTT. V usage is TRBV7-2 and J usage is TRBJ2-2, with 9 bases aligning to TRBD2. V dropped 5 bases and J dropped 5; count of bases not matched to a gene: 9. Germline loops: CDR1 SGHTA, CDR2 FQGNSA. The CDR3 is 16 amino acids.

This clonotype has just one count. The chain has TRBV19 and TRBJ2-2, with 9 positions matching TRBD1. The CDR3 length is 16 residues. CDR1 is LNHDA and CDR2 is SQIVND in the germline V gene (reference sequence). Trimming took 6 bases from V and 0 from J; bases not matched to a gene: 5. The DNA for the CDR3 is TGTGCCAGTAGCTGGGGACAGGGCGCGAACACCGGGGAGCTGTTTTTT. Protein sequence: CASSWGQGANTGELFF.